Listed here is a single T cell receptor beta chain. The CDR3 sequence is 16 residues long. Germline values: CDR1 KGHSH, CDR2 LQKENI. V shed 5 bases, J shed 4 bases, and the junction held 12 bases outside the gene matches. These data belong to a study of blood T cell repertoires in COVID-19. For the study at large: Spain, Italy and the United States supplied samples that represented acute and convalescent COVID-19. PBMCs, B-cell-depleted T cells, or T cells were the source of the cDNA or gDNA that made up the material.

Per the study methods: From reference gene primer amplification, estimates of nucleated cell counts were derived. The repertoire was sequenced with immunoSEQ multiplex PCR; TCRdb's copy has only in-frame clones and lacks some. Clonal size and the V and J genes are those of that table, whereas D and trimming came from the DNA. The table has 100,000 to 110,000 clones, roughly 79% seen once; the top ten hold roughly an eighth. This clonotype was obtained from a woman between 65 and 79 years old with acute or convalescent COVID-19. This rearrangement joins TRBV18 to TRBJ2-5; TRBD1 matches at 8 bases. The material sequenced was peripheral blood. In DNA, the CDR3 is TGTGCCAGCTCAGTGCGACAGGGGATCGACCGAGAGACCCAGTACTTC. This sequence encodes CASSVRQGIDRETQYF.